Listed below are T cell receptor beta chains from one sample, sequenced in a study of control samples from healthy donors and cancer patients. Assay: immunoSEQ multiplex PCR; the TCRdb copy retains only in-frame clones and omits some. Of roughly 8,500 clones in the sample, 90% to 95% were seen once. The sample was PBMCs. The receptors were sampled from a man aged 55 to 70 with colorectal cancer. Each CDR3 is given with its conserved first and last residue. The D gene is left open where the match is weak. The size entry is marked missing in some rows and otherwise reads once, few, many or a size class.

CDR3 protein: CAISGLLGDTQYF
CDR3 DNA: TGTGCCATCAGTGGCCTTCTGGGGGATACGCAGTATTTT
D gene: -
V gene: TRBV10-3
J gene: TRBJ2-3
clone size: once

CDR3 protein: CASSYITGGRGEAFF
CDR3 DNA: TGTGCCAGCAGCTACATTACAGGGGGCCGAGGTGAAGCTTTCTTT
D gene: TRBD1
V gene: TRBV7-9
J gene: TRBJ1-1
clone size: -

CDR3 protein: CASSDMGWGTPQETQYF
CDR3 DNA: TGTGCCAGCAGTGATATGGGGTGGGGGACGCCACAAGAGACCCAGTACTTC
D gene: -
V gene: TRBV2
J gene: TRBJ2-5
clone size: -

CDR3 protein: CASSQDTGTGEYGYTF
CDR3 DNA: TGTGCCAGCAGCCAAGATACCGGGACAGGGGAATATGGCTACACCTTC
D gene: TRBD1
V gene: TRBV4-2
J gene: TRBJ1-2
clone size: once

CDR3 protein: CASSDGTYRSRQYF
CDR3 DNA: TGTGCCAGCAGTGACGGGACTTATAGGTCGAGGCAGTACTTC
D gene: -
V gene: TRBV28
J gene: TRBJ2-7
clone size: few

CDR3 protein: CASSERAGSHAYYGYTF
CDR3 DNA: TGTGCCAGCAGTGAACGGGCAGGGAGCCATGCTTACTATGGCTACACCTTC
D gene: -
V gene: TRBV2
J gene: TRBJ1-2
clone size: -

CDR3 protein: CASSPLSDTGELFF
CDR3 DNA: TGTGCCAGCAGCCCCCTCAGCGACACCGGGGAGCTGTTTTTT
D gene: -
V gene: TRBV3-1/TRBV3-2
J gene: TRBJ2-2
clone size: -

CDR3 protein: CASGLNTEAFF
CDR3 DNA: TGTGCCAGCGGACTAAACACTGAAGCTTTCTTT
D gene: -
V gene: TRBV7-2
J gene: TRBJ1-1
clone size: large

CDR3 protein: CASLNRGHGGETQYF
CDR3 DNA: TGTGCCAGCCTCAATCGGGGGCACGGAGGGGAGACCCAGTACTTC
D gene: -
V gene: TRBV7-2
J gene: TRBJ2-5
clone size: -

CDR3 protein: CASSSGTGKGSPLHF
CDR3 DNA: TGTGCCAGCAGCTCGGGGACAGGGAAGGGATCACCCCTCCACTTT
D gene: TRBD1
V gene: TRBV5-4
J gene: TRBJ1-6
clone size: -

CDR3 protein: CASSLIRESYNEQFF
CDR3 DNA: TGTGCCAGCAGCTTGATTCGGGAGTCCTACAATGAGCAGTTCTTC
D gene: -
V gene: TRBV5-4
J gene: TRBJ2-1
clone size: -

CDR3 protein: CASYRWSGTEAFF
CDR3 DNA: TGTGCCAGCTACAGGTGGTCGGGCACTGAAGCTTTCTTT
D gene: -
V gene: TRBV2
J gene: TRBJ1-1
clone size: -

CDR3 protein: CASSEDPREAFF
CDR3 DNA: TGTGCCAGCAGTGAGGATCCCCGAGAAGCTTTCTTT
D gene: -
V gene: TRBV2
J gene: TRBJ1-1
clone size: once

CDR3 protein: CASSLGNGYTF
CDR3 DNA: TGTGCCAGCAGCCTAGGGAATGGCTACACCTTC
D gene: -
V gene: TRBV3-1/TRBV3-2
J gene: TRBJ1-2
clone size: -

CDR3 protein: CASSYSSGQLHYEQYF
CDR3 DNA: TGTGCCAGCAGTTACTCATCTGGTCAGTTGCACTACGAGCAGTACTTC
D gene: -
V gene: TRBV6-5
J gene: TRBJ2-7
clone size: -

CDR3 protein: CSASSQYNSPLHF
CDR3 DNA: TGCAGTGCTAGTAGTCAGTATAATTCACCCCTCCACTTT
D gene: -
V gene: TRBV20-1
J gene: TRBJ1-6
clone size: -

CDR3 protein: CASSVEGTPPYEQYF
CDR3 DNA: TGTGCCAGCAGCGTAGAAGGGACACCGCCCTACGAGCAGTACTTC
D gene: -
V gene: TRBV9
J gene: TRBJ2-7
clone size: medium-sized